This T cell receptor (beta chain) derives from a study of shared clonotypes between healthy human individuals. About the study: Three CD4 naive, three CD4 memory, two CD8 naive and one CD8 memory plate were used per donor. General study results and limits: Among donors, the sharing of clonotypes was expected to be influenced by sequencing depth. For naive CD4 cells, approximately 4.7% of clonotypes were shared across a handful of donors.

In the authors' workflow: As immunoSEQ supplied junction-only sequences (without quality scores), filtering differed. Sequencing used immunoSEQ multiplex PCR; TCRdb keeps in-frame clones, though not all of them. The D gene and trimming were derived from the DNA, and the V and J assignments and clone size from that table. The table has 2 million to 2.5 million clones, just under 95% seen once. Note on this clone: Its matching antigen is unknown.

The receptor was isolated from a young man in good health. Some clones in this sample may be carry-over from other donors' samples. The sequenced sample was naive CD4+ T cells from PBMCs. The subset denotes: CD45RA+ positively selected.

CDR3 coding DNA: TGTGCCAGCAGTTACCGAGTTGCTACCGGGGAGCTGTTTTTT. Translating gives CASSYRVATGELFF. The chain combines TRBV6-6 with TRBJ2-2; D gene unclear. This CDR3 contains 14 residues. Germline loops: CDR1 MNHNY, CDR2 SVGAGI (reference sequence). V lost 2 bases to trimming and J lost 5 bases, with 9 bases between them.